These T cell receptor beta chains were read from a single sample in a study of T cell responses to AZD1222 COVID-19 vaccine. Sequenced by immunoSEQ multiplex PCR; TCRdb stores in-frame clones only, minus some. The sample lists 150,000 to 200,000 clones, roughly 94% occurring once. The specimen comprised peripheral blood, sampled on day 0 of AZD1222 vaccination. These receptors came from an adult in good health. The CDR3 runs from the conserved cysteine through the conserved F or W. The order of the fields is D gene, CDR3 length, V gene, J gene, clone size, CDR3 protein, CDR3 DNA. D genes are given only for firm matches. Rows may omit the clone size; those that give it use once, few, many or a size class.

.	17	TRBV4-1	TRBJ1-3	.	CASSQGSQRNSGNTIYF	TGCGCCAGCAGCCAAGGCAGTCAGCGAAACTCTGGAAACACCATATATTTT
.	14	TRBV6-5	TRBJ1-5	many	CASLTSGPDQPQHF	TGTGCCAGCCTTACATCAGGGCCCGATCAGCCCCAGCATTTT
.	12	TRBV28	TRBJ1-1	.	CASSLGDPEAFF	TGTGCCAGCAGTTTGGGGGACCCTGAAGCTTTCTTT
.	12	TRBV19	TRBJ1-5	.	CASAFRYQPQHF	TGTGCCAGTGCCTTCCGTTATCAGCCCCAGCATTTT
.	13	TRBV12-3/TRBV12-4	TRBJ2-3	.	CASSPGSPDTQYF	TGTGCCAGCAGTCCTGGGTCCCCAGATACGCAGTATTTT
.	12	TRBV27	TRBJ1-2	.	CASREGGYGYTF	TGTGCCAGCAGGGAAGGGGGGTATGGCTACACCTTC
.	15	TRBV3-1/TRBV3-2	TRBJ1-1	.	CASSQDETVNTEAFF	TGTGCCAGCAGCCAAGATGAGACAGTGAACACTGAAGCTTTCTTT
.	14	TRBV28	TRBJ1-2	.	CASSAQAINYGYTF	TGTGCCAGCAGTGCCCAGGCCATTAACTATGGCTACACCTTC
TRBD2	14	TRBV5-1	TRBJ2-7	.	CASSLAGVWYEQYF	TGCGCCAGCAGCCTGGCGGGGGTGTGGTACGAGCAGTACTTC
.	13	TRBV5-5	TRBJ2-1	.	CASTVDILNEQFF	TGTGCCAGCACCGTTGACATCTTGAATGAGCAGTTCTTC
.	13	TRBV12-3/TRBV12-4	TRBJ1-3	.	CASSLEGGNTIYF	TGTGCCAGCAGTTTGGAGGGTGGAAACACCATATATTTT
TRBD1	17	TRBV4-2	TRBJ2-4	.	CASSHPPGQGFGNIQYF	TGTGCCAGCAGCCATCCCCCGGGACAGGGGTTCGGAAACATTCAGTACTTC
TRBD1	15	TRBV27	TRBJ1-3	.	CASSRGTGVKNTIYF	TGTGCCAGCAGCCGCGGGACAGGGGTAAAAAACACCATATATTTT
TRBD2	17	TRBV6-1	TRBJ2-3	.	CASSGSWTSGVTDTQYF	TGTGCCAGCAGTGGGAGTTGGACTAGCGGCGTAACAGATACGCAGTATTTT
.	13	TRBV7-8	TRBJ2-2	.	CASSLAFIGELFF	TGTGCCAGCAGCTTAGCGTTTATCGGGGAGCTGTTTTTT
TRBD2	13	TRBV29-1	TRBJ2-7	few	CSVALAGVGEQYF	TGCAGCGTTGCTTTAGCGGGGGTAGGCGAGCAGTACTTC
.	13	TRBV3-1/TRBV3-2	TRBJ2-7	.	CASSPGVGKEQYF	TGTGCCAGCAGCCCGGGTGTTGGGAAGGAGCAGTACTTC
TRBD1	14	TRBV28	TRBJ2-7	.	CASRSGGAINEQYF	TGTGCCAGCCGATCAGGGGGCGCGATAAACGAGCAGTACTTC
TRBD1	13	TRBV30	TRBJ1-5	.	CAWSDRGGQPQHF	TGTGCCTGGAGTGACAGGGGAGGTCAGCCCCAGCATTTT
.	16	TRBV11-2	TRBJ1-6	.	CASSLGDSSSSSPLHF	TGTGCCAGCAGCTTAGGGGACTCAAGTAGCAGTTCACCCCTCCACTTT
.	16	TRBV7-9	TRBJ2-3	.	CASSYWAGSRTDTQYF	TGTGCCAGCAGCTATTGGGCGGGCAGTCGCACAGATACGCAGTATTTT
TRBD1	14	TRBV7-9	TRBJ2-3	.	CASSTTGHTDTQYF	TGTGCCAGCAGCACGACAGGGCACACAGATACGCAGTATTTT